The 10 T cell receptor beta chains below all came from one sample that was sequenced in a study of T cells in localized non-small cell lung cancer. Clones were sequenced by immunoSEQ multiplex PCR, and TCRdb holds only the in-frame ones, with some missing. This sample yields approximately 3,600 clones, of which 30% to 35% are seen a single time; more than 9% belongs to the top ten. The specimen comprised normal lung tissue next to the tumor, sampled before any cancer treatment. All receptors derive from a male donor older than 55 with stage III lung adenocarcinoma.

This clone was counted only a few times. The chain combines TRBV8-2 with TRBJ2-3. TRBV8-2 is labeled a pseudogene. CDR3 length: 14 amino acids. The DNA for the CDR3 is TGTGCCAGCAAGCGTCCGGGGCACTTAGATACGCAGTATTTT. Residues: CASKRPGHLDTQYF.

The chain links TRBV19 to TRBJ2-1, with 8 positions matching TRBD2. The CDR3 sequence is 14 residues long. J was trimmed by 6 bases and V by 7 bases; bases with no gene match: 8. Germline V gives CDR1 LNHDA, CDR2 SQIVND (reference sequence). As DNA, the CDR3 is TGTGCCAGTACAGGAGGGCTAGCGGGCAATGAGCAGTTCTTC. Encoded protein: CASTGGLAGNEQFF.

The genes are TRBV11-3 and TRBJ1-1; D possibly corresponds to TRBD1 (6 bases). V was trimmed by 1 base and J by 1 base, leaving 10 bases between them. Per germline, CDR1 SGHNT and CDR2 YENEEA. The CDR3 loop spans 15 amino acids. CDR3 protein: CASSLVRTANTEAFF. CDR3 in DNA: TGTGCCAGCAGCTTAGTTCGGACAGCGAACACTGAAGCTTTCTTT.

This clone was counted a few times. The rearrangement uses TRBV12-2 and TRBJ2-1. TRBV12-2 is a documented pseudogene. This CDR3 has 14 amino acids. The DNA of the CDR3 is TGTGCCACTGATCCGGGCCCTGGGGGCAATGAGCAGTTCTTC. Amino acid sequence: CATDPGPGGNEQFF.

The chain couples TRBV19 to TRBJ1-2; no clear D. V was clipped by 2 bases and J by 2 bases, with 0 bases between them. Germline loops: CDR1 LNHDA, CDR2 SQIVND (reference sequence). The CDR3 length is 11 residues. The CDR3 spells CASSINYGYTF. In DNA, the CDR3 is TGTGCCAGTAGTATAAACTATGGCTACACCTTC.

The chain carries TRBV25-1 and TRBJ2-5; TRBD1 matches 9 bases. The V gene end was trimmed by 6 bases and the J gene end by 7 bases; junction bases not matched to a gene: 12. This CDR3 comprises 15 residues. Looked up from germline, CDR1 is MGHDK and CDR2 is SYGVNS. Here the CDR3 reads CASSPRDRESGTQYF. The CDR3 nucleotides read TGTGCCAGCAGCCCCCGGGACAGGGAGTCGGGGACCCAGTACTTC.

The CDR3 here is CATSEGLAGYGYTF. The CDR3 DNA reads TGTGCCACCAGCGAGGGACTGGCGGGCTATGGCTACACCTTC. This sequence joins TRBV15 and TRBJ1-2; tentatively, D is TRBD1 (5 bases). Germline values: CDR1 LNHNV, CDR2 YYDKDF (reference sequence). The CDR3 is 14 amino acids. V lost 5 bases, J lost 4 bases, and 14 bases lay in between.

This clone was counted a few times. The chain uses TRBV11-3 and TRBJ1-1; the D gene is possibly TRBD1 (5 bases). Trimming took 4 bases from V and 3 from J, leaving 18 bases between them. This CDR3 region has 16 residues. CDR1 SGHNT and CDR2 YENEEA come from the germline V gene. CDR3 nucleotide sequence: TGTGCCAGCAGCTCATTTTCGGGGCAAATGCACACTGAAGCTTTCTTT. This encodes CASSSFSGQMHTEAFF.

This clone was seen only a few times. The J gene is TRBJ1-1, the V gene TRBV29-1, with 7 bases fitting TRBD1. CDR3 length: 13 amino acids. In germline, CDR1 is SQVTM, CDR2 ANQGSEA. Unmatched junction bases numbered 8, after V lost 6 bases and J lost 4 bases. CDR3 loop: CSVRGGEVTEAFF. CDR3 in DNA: TGCAGCGTGCGAGGGGGCGAGGTCACTGAAGCTTTCTTT.

In nucleotides, the CDR3 is TGTGCCAGCGGTTCCTACGGGGGAAGTGGCAATGAGCAGTTCTTC. As protein: CASGSYGGSGNEQFF. The V call is TRBV12-5, the J call TRBJ2-1; D is possibly TRBD2 (6 bases). Germline CDR1 and CDR2: LGHNT and FRNRAP. CDR3 length: 15 residues.